These T cell receptor beta chains were read from a single sample in a study of human T cells and chemical hapten exposure. TCRdb recomputed calls from the RACE reads with MiXCR, one row per CDR3 protein. In the table there are around 42,000 distinct CDR3 sequences, approximately 10% of which are singletons. The specimen was whole blood, collected in connection with sensitization to the hapten diphenylcyclopropenone (DPC). All receptors come from a woman in her twenties or thirties with alopecia areata. Some clones in this sample may be carry-over from other donors' samples. The CDR3 runs from the conserved cysteine through the conserved F or W. Fields, in order: J gene, V gene, D gene, clone size, CDR3 DNA, CDR3 protein. The D gene is left open where the match is weak. Rows give clone size only sometimes, using once, few, many, or a class for an expanded clone.

>TRBJ2-5|TRBV12-3/TRBV12-4|-|many
TGTGCCAGCACTCCCGGAGGGGGGTACCAAGAGACCCAGTACTTC
CASTPGGGYQETQYF
>TRBJ1-6|TRBV7-3|-|many
TGTGCCAGCAGCTTTTATGGCTCACCCCTCCACTTT
CASSFYGSPLHF
>TRBJ2-4|TRBV7-2|-|few
TGTGCCAGCAGTAGTACAGGGTCGCGGGCCAAAAACATTCAGTACTTC
CASSSTGSRAKNIQYF
>TRBJ2-7|TRBV9|-|-
TGTGCCAGCAGCGCGGGCTACGAGCAGTACTTC
CASSAGYEQYF
>TRBJ2-2|TRBV5-6|TRBD2|many
TGTGCCAGCAGCTCGGTCCTAGCGGGGGCGAACACCGGGGAGCTGTTTTTT
CASSSVLAGANTGELFF
>TRBJ2-5|TRBV7-8|-|many
TGTGCCAGCAGCATTAACACAGCCGTGAGTGAGACCCAGTACTTC
CASSINTAVSETQYF
>TRBJ1-1|TRBV12-3/TRBV12-4|-|few
-
CASSSSANTEAFF
>TRBJ2-3|TRBV7-8|-|-
TGTGCCAGCAGCTTACTCAGTAGCACAGATACGCAGTATTTT
CASSLLSSTDTQYF
>TRBJ1-5|TRBV12-3/TRBV12-4|-|few
TGTGCCAGCAGTTTGCCGACAGGTCGCAATCAGCCCCAGCATTTT
CASSLPTGRNQPQHF
>TRBJ2-1|TRBV6-1|-|many
TGTGCCAGCAGTGAAGCGGGGGGGCCCTACAATGAGCAGTTCTTC
CASSEAGGPYNEQFF
>TRBJ1-6|TRBV20-1|-|once
TGCAGTGCTAGAGATCAAGGCCGATTTTCACCCCTCCACTTT
CSARDQGRFSPLHF
>TRBJ2-7|TRBV30|-|-
TGTGCCTGGAGTGTATCCGTTTACGAGCAGTACTTC
CAWSVSVYEQYF
>TRBJ2-1|TRBV5-4|TRBD2|many
TGTGCCAGCAGGTTACCCCTAGCGGGGGGCTTCGGGGAGCAGTTCTTC
CASRLPLAGGFGEQFF
>TRBJ1-6|TRBV14|-|many
TGTGCCAGCAGCCGGATGGGCGGAGAAAATTCACCCCTCCACTTT
CASSRMGGENSPLHF
>TRBJ2-1|TRBV12-3/TRBV12-4|TRBD2|many
TGTGCCAGCAGTTTAGGCCCTCTAGCGGGGGTCAGGAATGAGCAGTTCTTC
CASSLGPLAGVRNEQFF
>TRBJ2-5|TRBV7-2|-|many
TGTGCCAGCAGCTTAGTGGTCGGGGGACCCACAGAGACCCAGTACTTC
CASSLVVGGPTETQYF
>TRBJ2-7|TRBV6-2/TRBV6-3|-|few
TGTGCCAGCAGTGCCGGGATCTACGAGCAGTACTTC
CASSAGIYEQYF
>TRBJ2-5|TRBV11-2|-|many
TGTGCCAGCAGCACCCGGGTTGGACAAGAGACCCAGTACTTC
CASSTRVGQETQYF
>TRBJ1-1|TRBV6-7|-|many
TGTGCCGGTAGAGATTTGAGGGGGAACACTGAAGCTTTCTTT
CAGRDLRGNTEAFF
>TRBJ1-2|TRBV19|TRBD1|-
TGTGCCAGTAGTATATCAACAGGGGCTGGCTATGGCTACACCTTC
CASSISTGAGYGYTF
>TRBJ2-7|TRBV7-2|-|once
TGTGCCAGCAGCTCCCGTCCTGTCTCCAGTACAGGGAGCGAGCAGTACTTC
CASSSRPVSSTGSEQYF
>TRBJ1-5|TRBV7-2|TRBD1|many
TGTGCCAGCAGCCTACAGGGGTCGGAGCCCCAGCATTTT
CASSLQGSEPQHF
>TRBJ1-1|TRBV28|-|many
TGTGCCAGCAGTTCCACCCGGGTCCGCTTCTTT
CASSSTRVRFF
>TRBJ2-1|TRBV9|TRBD2|few
TGTGCCAGCAGCGATAGCGGGGGGCGGGTCAATGAGCAGTTCTTC
CASSDSGGRVNEQFF
>TRBJ2-1|TRBV12-5|-|-
TGTGCTAGTGGTTTGTCGCGGAGCGAGGGTGAGCAGTTCTTC
CASGLSRSEGEQFF
>TRBJ2-2|TRBV7-2|-|-
TGTGCCAGCAGCTTAGCGGTCAGCACCGGGGAGCTGTTTTTT
CASSLAVSTGELFF
>TRBJ1-5|TRBV12-3/TRBV12-4|-|few
TGTGCCAGCAGTCGCAGGAGCAATCAGCCCCAGCATTTT
CASSRRSNQPQHF
>TRBJ1-2|TRBV7-2|-|-
TGTGCCAGCAGCTTAGTCGCCAGGGACAACTATGGCTACACCTTC
CASSLVARDNYGYTF
>TRBJ2-7|TRBV20-1|-|many
TGCAGCTGGGAGAACAGCCAGGGTCCGTACGAGCAGTACTTC
CSWENSQGPYEQYF
>TRBJ1-5|TRBV19|-|few
TGTGCCAGTAGTGCGGACAGTTTCAATCAGCCCCAGCATTTT
CASSADSFNQPQHF
>TRBJ1-1|TRBV25-1|-|many
TGTGCCAGCAGTCCCCGGCTTACTAACACTGAAGCTTTCTTT
CASSPRLTNTEAFF
>TRBJ1-1|TRBV28|-|few
TGTGCCAGCAATGTCGGGGTGAACACTGAAGCTTTCTTT
CASNVGVNTEAFF
>TRBJ1-4|TRBV2|-|few
TGTGCCAGCAGTGGGGGAACCACTAATGAAAAACTGTTTTTT
CASSGGTTNEKLFF